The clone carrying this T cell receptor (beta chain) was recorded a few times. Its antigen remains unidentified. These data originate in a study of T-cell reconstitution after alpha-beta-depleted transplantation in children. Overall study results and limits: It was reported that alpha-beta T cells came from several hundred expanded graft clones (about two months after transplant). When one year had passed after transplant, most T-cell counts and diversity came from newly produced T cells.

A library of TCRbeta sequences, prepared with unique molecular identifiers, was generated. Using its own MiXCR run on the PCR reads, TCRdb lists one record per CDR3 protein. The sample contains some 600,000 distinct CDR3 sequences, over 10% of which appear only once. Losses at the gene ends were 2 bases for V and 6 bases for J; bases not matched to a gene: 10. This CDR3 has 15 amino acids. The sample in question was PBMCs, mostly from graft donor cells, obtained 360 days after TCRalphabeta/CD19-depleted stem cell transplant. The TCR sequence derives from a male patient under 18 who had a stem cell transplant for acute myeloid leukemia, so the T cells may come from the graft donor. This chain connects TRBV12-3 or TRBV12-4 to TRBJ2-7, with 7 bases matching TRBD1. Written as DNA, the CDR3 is TGTGCCAGCAGTTTACCCCGACAGGGAAGGTTCGAGCAGTACTTC. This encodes CASSLPRQGRFEQYF.